The rows below give T cell receptor beta chains drawn from one sample of a study of T cell responses to AZD1222 COVID-19 vaccine. Data came from immunoSEQ multiplex PCR; TCRdb stores just in-frame clones and leaves some out. Of some 91,000 clones listed, 85% to 95% are singletons. The source material was peripheral blood, sampled on day 0 of AZD1222 vaccination. The receptor source for this set is an adult in good health. Both conserved end residues are part of each CDR3. The order of the fields is V gene, D gene, clone size, J gene, CDR3 protein, CDR3 DNA. A D gene is named only where the DNA matches it firmly. Rows give clone size only sometimes, using once, few, many, or a class for an expanded clone.

V gene: TRBV6-5; D gene: .; clone size: .; J gene: TRBJ2-7; CDR3 protein: CASSLDGASLYEQYF; CDR3 DNA: TGTGCCAGCAGTTTGGATGGGGCCAGCCTGTACGAGCAGTACTTC
V gene: TRBV7-2; D gene: TRBD2; clone size: .; J gene: TRBJ2-2; CDR3 protein: CASSATSGRVANTGELFF; CDR3 DNA: TGTGCCAGCAGCGCAACTAGCGGGAGGGTCGCGAACACCGGGGAGCTGTTTTTT
V gene: TRBV19; D gene: TRBD2; clone size: .; J gene: TRBJ2-4; CDR3 protein: CASSIGREEYNIQYF; CDR3 DNA: TGTGCCAGTAGTATCGGGCGGGAGGAATATAACATTCAGTACTTC
V gene: TRBV7-8; D gene: .; clone size: .; J gene: TRBJ2-7; CDR3 protein: CASSLMTGEQYF; CDR3 DNA: TGTGCCAGCAGCTTAATGACCGGCGAGCAGTACTTC
V gene: TRBV5-1; D gene: .; clone size: .; J gene: TRBJ2-1; CDR3 protein: CASRWTGSSYNEQFF; CDR3 DNA: TGCGCCAGCAGATGGACGGGGAGCTCCTACAATGAGCAGTTCTTC
V gene: TRBV3-1/TRBV3-2; D gene: .; clone size: .; J gene: TRBJ1-2; CDR3 protein: CASSNGLGYTF; CDR3 DNA: TGTGCCAGCAGCAACGGTCTTGGCTACACCTTC
V gene: TRBV19; D gene: .; clone size: .; J gene: TRBJ1-2; CDR3 protein: CASSFLGDGYTF; CDR3 DNA: TGTGCCAGTAGTTTCCTGGGTGATGGCTACACCTTC
V gene: TRBV19; D gene: .; clone size: few; J gene: TRBJ2-7; CDR3 protein: CASSSGDGQYF; CDR3 DNA: TGTGCCAGTAGTAGTGGGGACGGGCAGTACTTC
V gene: TRBV5-4; D gene: .; clone size: .; J gene: TRBJ1-5; CDR3 protein: CASSLDGLGQPQHF; CDR3 DNA: TGTGCCAGCAGCTTGGACGGGCTCGGGCAGCCCCAGCATTTT
V gene: TRBV30; D gene: .; clone size: .; J gene: TRBJ2-5; CDR3 protein: CAWNSPAGTQYF; CDR3 DNA: TGTGCCTGGAATTCCCCGGCGGGGACCCAGTACTTC
V gene: TRBV5-6; D gene: TRBD1; clone size: .; J gene: TRBJ1-2; CDR3 protein: CASSLVWTGGNYGYTF; CDR3 DNA: TGTGCCAGCAGCTTGGTTTGGACAGGGGGTAACTATGGCTACACCTTC
V gene: TRBV5-4; D gene: .; clone size: .; J gene: TRBJ1-2; CDR3 protein: CASSPGDGYTF; CDR3 DNA: TGTGCCAGCAGCCCCGGGGATGGCTACACCTTC
V gene: TRBV6-1; D gene: .; clone size: .; J gene: TRBJ2-1; CDR3 protein: CASSDRRRANEQFF; CDR3 DNA: TGTGCCAGCAGTGATCGTCGAAGGGCGAATGAGCAGTTCTTC
V gene: TRBV5-1; D gene: TRBD1; clone size: .; J gene: TRBJ1-6; CDR3 protein: CASSLEGAPNSPLHF; CDR3 DNA: TGCGCCAGCAGCTTGGAGGGGGCCCCTAATTCACCCCTCCACTTT
V gene: TRBV7-9; D gene: .; clone size: .; J gene: TRBJ1-1; CDR3 protein: CASSLSLDFEAFF; CDR3 DNA: TGTGCCAGCAGCTTATCCTTAGACTTCGAAGCTTTCTTT
V gene: TRBV7-9; D gene: .; clone size: .; J gene: TRBJ2-5; CDR3 protein: CASSNRQTKETQYF; CDR3 DNA: TGTGCCAGCAGCAACCGCCAAACTAAAGAGACCCAGTACTTC
V gene: TRBV29-1; D gene: .; clone size: .; J gene: TRBJ1-1; CDR3 protein: CSVLPRTAPTEAFF; CDR3 DNA: TGCAGCGTCCTCCCCAGGACAGCGCCAACTGAAGCTTTCTTT
V gene: TRBV2; D gene: .; clone size: .; J gene: TRBJ1-5; CDR3 protein: CASHLGNRDQPQHF; CDR3 DNA: TGTGCCAGCCACTTAGGAAACAGGGATCAGCCCCAGCATTTT
V gene: TRBV2; D gene: TRBD2; clone size: .; J gene: TRBJ2-7; CDR3 protein: CASGGDWEEQYF; CDR3 DNA: TGTGCCAGTGGGGGGGACTGGGAAGAGCAGTACTTC
V gene: TRBV2; D gene: TRBD2; clone size: .; J gene: TRBJ2-7; CDR3 protein: CASRDGASGDEQYF; CDR3 DNA: TGTGCCAGCAGGGATGGGGCTAGCGGTGACGAGCAGTACTTC
V gene: TRBV7-2; D gene: TRBD2; clone size: .; J gene: TRBJ2-7; CDR3 protein: CASSLAGGYYEQYF; CDR3 DNA: TGTGCCAGCAGCTTAGCGGGGGGGTACTACGAGCAGTACTTC
V gene: TRBV7-2; D gene: .; clone size: .; J gene: TRBJ2-5; CDR3 protein: CASSFTARQETQYF; CDR3 DNA: TGTGCCAGCAGCTTTACGGCCCGGCAAGAGACCCAGTACTTC
V gene: TRBV23-1; D gene: .; clone size: .; J gene: TRBJ2-7; CDR3 protein: CASRDSSYEQYF; CDR3 DNA: TGCGCCAGCAGGGACAGCTCCTACGAGCAGTACTTC
V gene: TRBV7-8; D gene: TRBD1; clone size: .; J gene: TRBJ2-3; CDR3 protein: CASSLTGTGRSDTQYF; CDR3 DNA: TGTGCCAGCAGCTTAACGGGGACAGGGAGGTCAGATACGCAGTATTTT
V gene: TRBV9; D gene: .; clone size: .; J gene: TRBJ1-1; CDR3 protein: CASSVEILGVGEAFF; CDR3 DNA: TGTGCCAGCAGCGTCGAAATCCTAGGAGTGGGTGAAGCTTTCTTT
V gene: TRBV9; D gene: TRBD1; clone size: .; J gene: TRBJ2-7; CDR3 protein: CASSVGDRPYEQYF; CDR3 DNA: TGTGCCAGCAGCGTGGGGGACAGACCCTACGAGCAGTACTTC
V gene: TRBV7-2; D gene: TRBD2; clone size: .; J gene: TRBJ2-7; CDR3 protein: CASSFTSVQYEQYF; CDR3 DNA: TGTGCCAGCAGTTTTACTAGCGTTCAATACGAGCAGTACTTC
V gene: TRBV7-2; D gene: .; clone size: once; J gene: TRBJ2-4; CDR3 protein: CASSPSSAIAKNIQYF; CDR3 DNA: TGTGCCAGCAGCCCCTCTAGCGCCATAGCCAAAAACATTCAGTACTTC
V gene: TRBV5-1; D gene: TRBD1; clone size: .; J gene: TRBJ1-4; CDR3 protein: CASSTTGTGREKLFF; CDR3 DNA: TGCGCCAGCAGCACAACCGGGACAGGGAGGGAAAAACTGTTTTTT
V gene: TRBV4-1; D gene: .; clone size: .; J gene: TRBJ1-2; CDR3 protein: CASWTGTEGYTF; CDR3 DNA: TGCGCCAGCTGGACCGGGACGGAGGGCTACACCTTC
V gene: TRBV6-5; D gene: .; clone size: .; J gene: TRBJ1-1; CDR3 protein: CASSRANTEAFF; CDR3 DNA: TGTGCCAGCAGCAGAGCGAACACTGAAGCTTTCTTT
V gene: TRBV4-2; D gene: .; clone size: .; J gene: TRBJ2-7; CDR3 protein: CASSQVVGRENEQYF; CDR3 DNA: TGTGCCAGCAGCCAAGTAGTCGGCAGGGAGAACGAGCAGTACTTC
V gene: TRBV19; D gene: .; clone size: .; J gene: TRBJ1-5; CDR3 protein: CASSKEGKSNQPQHF; CDR3 DNA: TGTGCCAGTAGTAAAGAGGGGAAGAGCAATCAGCCCCAGCATTTT
V gene: TRBV7-9; D gene: .; clone size: .; J gene: TRBJ1-4; CDR3 protein: CASTGANEKLFF; CDR3 DNA: TGTGCCAGCACTGGGGCTAATGAAAAACTGTTTTTT
V gene: TRBV6-4; D gene: TRBD2; clone size: few; J gene: TRBJ2-3; CDR3 protein: CASSDSPSGTDTQYF; CDR3 DNA: TGTGCCAGCAGTGACTCGCCTAGCGGGACAGATACGCAGTATTTT
V gene: TRBV5-4; D gene: .; clone size: .; J gene: TRBJ2-1; CDR3 protein: CASSIGTGKPNEQFF; CDR3 DNA: TGTGCCAGCAGCATTGGGACTGGAAAACCCAATGAGCAGTTCTTC
V gene: TRBV9; D gene: TRBD1; clone size: .; J gene: TRBJ2-7; CDR3 protein: CASSPGTGLPEQYF; CDR3 DNA: TGTGCCAGCAGCCCCGGGACAGGGTTGCCAGAGCAGTACTTC
V gene: TRBV4-1; D gene: TRBD2; clone size: .; J gene: TRBJ2-1; CDR3 protein: CASSQELGVAGGVEQFF; CDR3 DNA: TGCGCCAGCAGCCAAGAATTAGGAGTAGCGGGGGGGGTTGAGCAGTTCTTC
V gene: TRBV3-1/TRBV3-2; D gene: TRBD2; clone size: .; J gene: TRBJ2-1; CDR3 protein: CASSHTPAGGVNEQFF; CDR3 DNA: TGTGCCAGCAGCCATACCCCAGCGGGAGGGGTGAATGAGCAGTTCTTC
V gene: TRBV19; D gene: .; clone size: .; J gene: TRBJ1-6; CDR3 protein: CASSIYQGYNSPLHF; CDR3 DNA: TGTGCCAGTAGTATCTACCAAGGCTATAATTCACCCCTCCACTTT
V gene: TRBV27; D gene: .; clone size: .; J gene: TRBJ1-1; CDR3 protein: CASSSGRVEAFF; CDR3 DNA: TGTGCCAGCAGTTCCGGCAGGGTGGAAGCTTTCTTT
V gene: TRBV7-2; D gene: TRBD2; clone size: .; J gene: TRBJ2-1; CDR3 protein: CASSLSRGDNEQFF; CDR3 DNA: TGTGCCAGCAGCTTATCCCGGGGGGACAATGAGCAGTTCTTC
V gene: TRBV5-5; D gene: .; clone size: .; J gene: TRBJ1-4; CDR3 protein: CASSSVTGGNNEKLFF; CDR3 DNA: TGTGCCAGCAGTTCCGTGACAGGCGGGAATAATGAAAAACTGTTTTTT
V gene: TRBV2; D gene: .; clone size: .; J gene: TRBJ1-4; CDR3 protein: CASSVGAATNEKLFF; CDR3 DNA: TGTGCCAGCAGTGTGGGCGCTGCAACTAATGAAAAACTGTTTTTT